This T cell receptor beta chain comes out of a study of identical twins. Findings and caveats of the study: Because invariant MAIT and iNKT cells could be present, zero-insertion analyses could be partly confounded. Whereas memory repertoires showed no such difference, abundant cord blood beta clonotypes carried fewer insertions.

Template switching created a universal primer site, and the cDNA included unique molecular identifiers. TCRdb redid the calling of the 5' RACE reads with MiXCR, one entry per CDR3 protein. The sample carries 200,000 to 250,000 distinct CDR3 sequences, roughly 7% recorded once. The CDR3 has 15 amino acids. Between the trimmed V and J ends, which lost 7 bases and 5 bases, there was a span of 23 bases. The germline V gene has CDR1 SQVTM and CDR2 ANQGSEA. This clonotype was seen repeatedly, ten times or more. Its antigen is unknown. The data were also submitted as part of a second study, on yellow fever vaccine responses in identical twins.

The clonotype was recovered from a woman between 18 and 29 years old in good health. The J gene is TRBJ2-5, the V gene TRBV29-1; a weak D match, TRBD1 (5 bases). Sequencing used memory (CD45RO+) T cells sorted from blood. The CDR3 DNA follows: TGCAGCGCTACAACCTCGCAGGGTGTATTGGAGACCCAGTACTTC. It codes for CSATTSQGVLETQYF.